Each of the 7 T cell receptor beta chains below was sequenced from the same sample in a study of blood T cell repertoires in COVID-19 (dated by TCRdb to 2020 to 2022). The library relied on the immunoSEQ multiplex PCR assay. TCRdb stores this immuneACCESS table with in-frame sequences only. Part of the clones is absent; in the studies checked, under half of the shortfall reflects unresolved V genes, and no reason is known for the rest. Here the sample has roughly 80,000 clones; roughly four fifths occur a single time. 9% of the sample lies in the top ten. The specimen was peripheral blood. The receptors originated from a human donor in a cohort sampled during active COVID-19.

The V call is TRBV7-3, the J call TRBJ2-1; 7 positions agree with TRBD2. The CDR3 sequence is 15 residues long. V dropped 3 bases and J dropped 7; count of bases not matched to a gene: 9. In germline, CDR1 is SGHTA, CDR2 FQGTGA. The CDR3 protein is CASSFRRESWNEQFF. CDR3 bases: TGTGCCAGCAGCTTCAGGCGGGAGAGTTGGAATGAGCAGTTCTTC.

The J gene is TRBJ2-5, the V gene TRBV7-9; D possibly corresponds to TRBD1 (6 bases). The CDR3 spans 19 residues. With 1 base removed from V and 3 bases from J, the gap between germline ends came to 24 bases. Germline CDR1 SEHNR, CDR2 FQNEAQ (reference sequence). The CDR3 sequence: CASSLVAGTNIFTKETQYF. The CDR3 DNA sequence: TGTGCCAGCAGCTTAGTAGCCGGGACAAATATTTTTACGAAAGAGACCCAGTACTTC. Using reference TRBV7-9 and TRBJ2-5 for the parts outside the CDR3, the full variable domain is DTGVSQNPRHKITKRGQNVTFRCDPISEHNRLYWYRQTLGQGPEFLTYFQNEAQLEKSRLLSDRFSAERPKGSFSTLEIQRTEQGDSAMYLCASSLVAGTNIFTKETQYFGPGTRLLVL.

The CDR3 bases are TGTGCCAGCAGTTACCGTGGAGACTACGAGCAGTACTTC. Its translation: CASSYRGDYEQYF. The chain uses TRBV6-2 or TRBV6-3 and TRBJ2-7; D remains ambiguous. The CDR3 spans 13 residues. Germline-derived CDR1 and CDR2 are MNHEY and SVGEGT. V lost 2 bases and J lost 3, with 8 bases in between.

V and J are TRBV11-3 and TRBJ1-3; D is unresolved. Looked up from germline, CDR1 is SGHNT and CDR2 is YENEEA. This CDR3 has 13 residues. V shed 1 base and J shed 3 bases, with 4 bases lying between them. Here the CDR3 reads CASSLGGGNTIYF. The CDR3 DNA follows: TGTGCCAGCAGCTTAGGAGGTGGAAACACCATATATTTT. The variable domain in full, with the rest retrieved from reference TRBV11-3 and TRBJ1-3, is EAGVVQSPRYKIIEKKQPVAFWCNPISGHNTLYWYLQNLGQGPELLIRYENEEAVDDSQLPKDRFSAERLKGVDSTLKIQPAELGDSAVYLCASSLGGGNTIYFGEGSWLTVV.

V and J are TRBV5-1 and TRBJ2-3, with TRBD2 matching 7 bases. The germline V gene encodes CDR1 SGHRS and CDR2 YFSETQ. V was clipped by 5 bases and J by 5 bases; unmatched bases: 5. The CDR3 is made up of 13 amino acids. CDR3: CASRWTRGDTQYF. The CDR3 coding sequence is TGCGCCAGCAGATGGACTAGGGGAGATACGCAGTATTTT.

This rearrangement joins TRBV25-1 to TRBJ1-6; 7 bases are shared with TRBD1. Germline V gene data show CDR1 as MGHDK and CDR2 as SYGVNS. V lost 9 bases, J lost 6 bases, and 8 bases stayed unmatched. CDR3 length: 14 amino acids. The CDR3 nucleotides are TGTGCCAGTCGAACAGGGGCAGGTAATTCACCCCTCCACTTT. It codes for CASRTGAGNSPLHF.

In its sample, this clone was seen a few times. The rearrangement uses TRBV19 and TRBJ1-3; unclear D gene. The V gene lost 11 bases and the J gene lost 5 bases, with 16 bases spanning the gap. Per the germline V gene, CDR1 is LNHDA and CDR2 is SQIVND (reference sequence). The CDR3 spans 13 residues. In DNA form, the CDR3 reads TGTGCCGTGGGCCAGGATTCTCGAAACACCATATATTTT. Residues: CAVGQDSRNTIYF. Full variable domain (rest looked up from reference TRBV19 and TRBJ1-3): DGGITQSPKYLFRKEGQNVTLSCEQNLNHDAMYWYRQDPGQGLRLIYYSQIVNDFQKGDIAEGYSVSREKKESFPLTVTSAQKNPTAFYLCAVGQDSRNTIYFGEGSWLTVV.